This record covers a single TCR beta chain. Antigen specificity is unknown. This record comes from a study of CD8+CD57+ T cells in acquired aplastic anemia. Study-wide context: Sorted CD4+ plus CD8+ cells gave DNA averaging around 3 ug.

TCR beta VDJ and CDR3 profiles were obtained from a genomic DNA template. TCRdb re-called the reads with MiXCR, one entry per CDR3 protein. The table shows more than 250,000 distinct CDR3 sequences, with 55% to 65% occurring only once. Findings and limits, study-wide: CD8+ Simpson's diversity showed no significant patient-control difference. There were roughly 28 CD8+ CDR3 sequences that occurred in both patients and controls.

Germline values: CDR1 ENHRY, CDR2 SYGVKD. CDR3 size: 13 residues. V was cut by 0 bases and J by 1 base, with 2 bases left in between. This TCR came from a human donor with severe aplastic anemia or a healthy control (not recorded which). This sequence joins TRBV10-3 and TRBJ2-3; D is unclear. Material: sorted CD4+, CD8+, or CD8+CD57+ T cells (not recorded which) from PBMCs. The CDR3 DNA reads TGTGCCATCAGTGAGTCCGGCACAGATACGCAGTATTTT. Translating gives CAISESGTDTQYF.